Below are 22 T cell receptor beta chains sequenced from a single sample in a study of T cell responses to AZD1222 COVID-19 vaccine (dated by TCRdb to about 2021). Sample time point, as interpreted from the label and publication: baseline before first vaccination. Library prep was done by the immunoSEQ multiplex PCR assay. Imported from immuneACCESS, the table was reduced by TCRdb to in-frame sequences with V and J called. These copies leave out some clones; in studies compared against another copy, an unresolved V gene accounts for under half, and the cause of the remainder is not known. Recorded for this sample are under 200,000 clones; more than 75% of them occurred a single time. The top ten hold roughly 0.98% of the sample. Sequences were derived from peripheral blood, sampled on day 0 of AZD1222 vaccination. Source of these receptors: an adult in good health.

The genes are TRBV7-6 and TRBJ1-4; D is possibly TRBD1 (6 bases). Per the germline V gene, CDR1 is SGHVS and CDR2 is FNYEAQ. This CDR3 spans 15 amino acids. V lost 2 bases and J 8 bases, leaving 15 bases between the germline ends. DNA of the CDR3: TGTGCCAGCAGCTTACCAGGGGATGGGGAGGAAAAACTGTTTTTT. Protein: CASSLPGDGEEKLFF.

V and J are TRBV9 and TRBJ2-1; 10 nucleotides agree with TRBD2. The CDR3 runs 16 residues. V lost 3 bases, J lost 0 bases, and 3 bases stayed unmatched. Looked up from germline, CDR1 is SGDLS and CDR2 is YYNGEE. The CDR3 here is CASSAPSGSSYNEQFF. The CDR3 DNA reads as TGTGCCAGCAGCGCTCCTAGCGGGAGCTCCTACAATGAGCAGTTCTTC.

The V call is TRBV6-5, the J call TRBJ2-3, with D uncertain. The CDR3 runs to 14 residues. The germline V gene encodes CDR1 MNHEY and CDR2 SVGAGI. V was shortened by 8 bases and J by 1 base, with 13 bases between the two germline ends. CDR3 amino acids: CASVWALGTDTQYF. CDR3 nucleotides: TGTGCCAGCGTTTGGGCTTTGGGCACAGATACGCAGTATTTT.

The V and J genes are TRBV19 and TRBJ1-1; TRBD1 might be the D (6 bases). The CDR3 loop spans 15 amino acids. CDR1 is LNHDA, CDR2 SQIVND, per germline (reference sequence). V was pared by 8 bases and J by 1 base, with 17 bases between. The DNA of the CDR3 is TGTGCCAGTGAGACTGGGGGCCGGCAGAACACTGAAGCTTTCTTT. This translates into CASETGGRQNTEAFF.

The chain recombines TRBV7-2 with TRBJ1-2; D unclear. Germline V gene sequence: CDR1 SGHTA, CDR2 FQGNSA. Between the trimmed V and J ends, which lost 5 bases and 0 bases, there was a span of 10 bases. There are 14 residues in the CDR3. CDR3 nucleotides: TGTGCCAGCAGCCCGAGGACGGCTAACTATGGCTACACCTTC. It translates to CASSPRTANYGYTF. The variable domain in full, completed from reference TRBV7-2 and TRBJ1-2, reads GAGVSQSPSNKVTEKGKDVELRCDPISGHTALYWYRQSLGQGLEFLIYFQGNSAPDKSGLPSDRFSAERTGGSVSTLTIQRTQQEDSAVYLCASSPRTANYGYTFGSGTRLTVV.

This clone occurred once. The chain links TRBV19 to TRBJ2-7, with unresolved D. This CDR3 has 14 amino acids. The ends were cut back, 2 bases at V and 3 bases at J, with 11 bases in the middle. Germline CDR1 and CDR2: LNHDA and SQIVND (reference sequence). The CDR3, as DNA: TGTGCCAGTAGTATAACTGGAGTGTTCTACGAGCAGTACTTC. This gives the protein CASSITGVFYEQYF.

This clone was picked up a small number of times. V and J are TRBV6-6 and TRBJ2-2; 8 nucleotides align to TRBD1. V was pared by 4 bases and J by 5 bases, with 9 bases of the junction left unmatched. CDR1 and CDR2 (germline): MNHNY, SVGAGI (reference sequence). The CDR3 is 16 residues long. CDR3 residues: CASSFPGQGRTGELFF. The DNA of the CDR3 is TGTGCCAGCAGTTTCCCCGGACAGGGAAGAACCGGGGAGCTGTTTTTT.

The rearrangement uses TRBV28 and TRBJ1-5, with unresolved D. From germline, CDR1 is MDHEN and CDR2 SYDVKM. The CDR3 runs 16 residues. The V end lost 5 bases, the J end lost 4 bases, and 18 bases lay between the germline ends. The DNA of the CDR3 is TGTGCCAGCAGTCCCCTCACCGGGTCCCGAAATCAGCCCCAGCATTTT. Amino acids: CASSPLTGSRNQPQHF.

V and J are TRBV2 and TRBJ1-5; D not resolved. The CDR3 totals 15 residues. Between the trimmed V and J ends, which lost 4 bases and 0 bases, there was a span of 10 bases. The germline gives CDR1 SNHLY, CDR2 FYNNEI. The DNA of the CDR3 is TGTGCCAGCAGTGCCGGACGGGATAGCAATCAGCCCCAGCATTTT. It specifies CASSAGRDSNQPQHF.

The rearrangement joins TRBV19 to TRBJ2-1, with D possibly matching TRBD1 (5 bases). Trimming cost V 5 bases and J 5 bases, with 22 bases left between them. The CDR3 totals 17 residues. CDR1 is LNHDA and CDR2 is SQIVND in the germline V gene (reference sequence). CDR3 DNA: TGTGCCAGTAGTCCCCATTCTTCGGACACTATAAACAATGAGCAGTTCTTC. Translated: CASSPHSSDTINNEQFF.

The chain carries TRBV13 and TRBJ2-7, with D possibly being TRBD2 (6 bases). The CDR3 loop spans 16 amino acids. The V gene's germline CDR1 is PRHDT and CDR2 FYEKMQ (reference sequence). V was cut by 3 bases and J by 3 bases, with 18 bases left in between. The CDR3 is CASSFRNRDWIYEQYF. CDR3 nucleotides: TGTGCCAGCAGCTTCCGTAACCGGGACTGGATCTACGAGCAGTACTTC.

The chain couples TRBV5-1 to TRBJ2-2; no clear D gene. The CDR3 has 14 residues. Germline loops: CDR1 SGHRS, CDR2 YFSETQ. Trimming shortened V by 0 bases and J by 2 bases, and 5 bases separated the two germline ends. The DNA for the CDR3 is TGCGCCAGCAGCTTGGCAGGCAACACCGGGGAGCTGTTTTTT. It translates to CASSLAGNTGELFF.

The V gene is TRBV15, the J gene TRBJ2-3; 10 bases align to TRBD2. The CDR3 covers 18 residues. CDR1 and CDR2 (germline): LNHNV, YYDKDF (reference sequence). V shed 0 bases and J 2 bases; nucleotides not matched to a gene: 8. The CDR3 loop reads CATSRDLTSGLNTDTQYF. CDR3 nucleotides: TGTGCCACCAGCAGAGATTTGACTAGCGGGCTTAACACAGATACGCAGTATTTT. The full variable domain, rest sourced from reference TRBV15 and TRBJ2-3, is DAMVIQNPRYQVTQFGKPVTLSCSQTLNHNVMYWYQQKSSQAPKLLFHYYDKDFNNEADTPDNFQSRRPNTSFCFLDIRSPGLGDTAMYLCATSRDLTSGLNTDTQYFGPGTRLTVL.

This clone came up a few times. The chain recombines TRBV1 with TRBJ1-2. TRBV1 constitutes a pseudogene. The CDR3 spans 15 residues. Here the CDR3 reads CTSSQGGTGTNGYTF. CDR3 DNA sequence: TGCACCAGCAGCCAAGGCGGTACAGGGACTAATGGCTACACCTTC.

The chain joins TRBV5-1 to TRBJ2-7; 7 bases are a match to TRBD1. The CDR3 totals 14 residues. With V trimmed by 3 bases and J by 4 bases, 7 bases remained unmatched. CDR1 is SGHRS and CDR2 is YFSETQ in the germline V gene. In nucleotides, the CDR3 is TGCGCCAGCAGCTCGACCGGGACAGCGTACGAGCAGTACTTC. This gives the protein CASSSTGTAYEQYF. Variable domain in full (rest from reference TRBV5-1 and TRBJ2-7): KAGVTQTPRYLIKTRGQQVTLSCSPISGHRSVSWYQQTPGQGLQFLFEYFSETQRNKGNFPGRFSGRQFSNSRSEMNVSTLELGDSALYLCASSSTGTAYEQYFGPGTRLTVT.

Here the CDR3 reads CASSPRTGIEQYF. The CDR3 DNA is TGTGCCAGCAGTCCTAGGACAGGGATCGAGCAGTACTTC. This rearrangement joins TRBV12-3 or TRBV12-4 to TRBJ2-7; TRBD1 agrees at 8 bases. The CDR3 spans 13 residues. J gave up 6 bases and V 5 bases, and 6 bases lay outside the gene matches.

The chain couples TRBV11-2 to TRBJ2-5; 7 bases line up with TRBD1. Unmatched junction bases numbered 7, after V lost 1 base and J lost 5 bases. Germline CDR1 is SGHAT and CDR2 is FQNNGV. The CDR3 sequence is 15 residues long. The CDR3 sequence: CASSLGDRLGETQYF. CDR3 sequence (DNA): TGTGCCAGCAGCTTAGGGGACAGACTGGGGGAGACCCAGTACTTC.

The chain recombines TRBV5-5 with TRBJ1-2, with unresolved D. V lost 0 bases, J lost 8 bases, and 5 bases lay in between. The CDR3 totals 11 residues. Germline V gene sequence: CDR1 SGHKS, CDR2 YYEKEE (reference sequence). The CDR3 DNA follows: TGTGCCAGCAGCTTGGATGGGGGCTACACCTTC. This codes for CASSLDGGYTF.

J is TRBJ1-2 and V is TRBV3-1 (or the pseudogene TRBV3-2); D might be TRBD1 (5 bases). Trimming pared 0 bases from V and 8 bases from J, leaving 10 bases between. The CDR3 contains 13 residues. The germline V gene encodes CDR1 LGHDT and CDR2 YNNKEL (reference sequence). CDR3 in amino acids: CASSQDPGHGYTF. The CDR3 region has the DNA TGTGCCAGCAGCCAAGATCCGGGGCACGGCTACACCTTC.

The J gene is TRBJ2-3, the V gene TRBV18; D gene ambiguous. CDR1 and CDR2 (germline): KGHSH, LQKENI. This CDR3 region has 15 residues. Trimming pared 3 bases from V and 2 bases from J, leaving 12 bases between. The chain's CDR3 is CASSPLVGYTDTQYF. The CDR3, as DNA: TGTGCCAGCTCACCTCTTGTAGGGTACACAGATACGCAGTATTTT. Drawing the rest from reference TRBV18 and TRBJ2-3, the complete variable domain is NAGVMQNPRHLVRRRGQEARLRCSPMKGHSHVYWYRQLPEEGLKFMVYLQKENIIDESGMPKERFSAEFPKEGPSILRIQQVVRGDSAAYFCASSPLVGYTDTQYFGPGTRLTVL.

V and J are TRBV19 and TRBJ1-5; D gene unclear. The germline gives CDR1 LNHDA, CDR2 SQIVND (reference sequence). The germline V and J ends were trimmed by 7 bases and 0 bases, with 10 bases remaining between them. The CDR3 is 14 amino acids. CDR3 sequence: CASMQEYSNQPQHF. CDR3 sequence (DNA): TGTGCCAGTATGCAGGAGTATAGCAATCAGCCCCAGCATTTT. Based on the CDR3 plus reference TRBV19 and TRBJ1-5, the full variable domain is DGGITQSPKYLFRKEGQNVTLSCEQNLNHDAMYWYRQDPGQGLRLIYYSQIVNDFQKGDIAEGYSVSREKKESFPLTVTSAQKNPTAFYLCASMQEYSNQPQHFGDGTRLSIL.

About this clone itself: This same CDR3 is encoded by further DNA sequences in the sample. The chain uses TRBV5-1 and TRBJ2-7; TRBD1 might be the D (6 bases). V was trimmed by 0 bases and J by 2 bases, leaving 9 bases between them. This CDR3 is 14 amino acids long. Germline CDR1 and CDR2: SGHRS and YFSETQ. Here the CDR3 DNA reads TGCGCCAGCAGCTTGGACGGACAGACCTACGAGCAGTACTTC. Protein: CASSLDGQTYEQYF.